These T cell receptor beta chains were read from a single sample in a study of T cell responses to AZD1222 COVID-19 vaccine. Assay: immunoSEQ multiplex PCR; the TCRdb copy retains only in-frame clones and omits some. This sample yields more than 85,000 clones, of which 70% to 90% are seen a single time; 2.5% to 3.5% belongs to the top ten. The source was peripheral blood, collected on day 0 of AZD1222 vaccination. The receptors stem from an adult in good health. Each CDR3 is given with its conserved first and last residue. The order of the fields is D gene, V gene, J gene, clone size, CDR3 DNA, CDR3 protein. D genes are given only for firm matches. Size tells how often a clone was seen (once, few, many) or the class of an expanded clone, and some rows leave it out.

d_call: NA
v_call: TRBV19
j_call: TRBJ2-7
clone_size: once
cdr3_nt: TGTGCCAGTAGTACCCGGGGAGCCCCCCCCCACGAGCAGTACTTC
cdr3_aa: CASSTRGAPPHEQYF

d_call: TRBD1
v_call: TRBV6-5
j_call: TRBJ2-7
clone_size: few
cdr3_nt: TGTGCCAGCAGGGGACAGGGGACTTACGAGCAGTACTTC
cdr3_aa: CASRGQGTYEQYF

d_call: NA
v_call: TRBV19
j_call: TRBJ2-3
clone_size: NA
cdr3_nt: TGTGCCAGTAGTAACACAGATACGCAGTATTTT
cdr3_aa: CASSNTDTQYF

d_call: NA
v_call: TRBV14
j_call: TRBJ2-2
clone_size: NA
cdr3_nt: TGTGCCAGCAGCCAAGTTCAGGGGCCGGCCGGGGAGCTGTTTTTT
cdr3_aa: CASSQVQGPAGELFF

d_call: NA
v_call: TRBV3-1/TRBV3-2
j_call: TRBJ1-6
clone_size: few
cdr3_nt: TGTGCCAGCAGCAGAGAGGGCTCACCCCTCCACTTT
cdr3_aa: CASSREGSPLHF

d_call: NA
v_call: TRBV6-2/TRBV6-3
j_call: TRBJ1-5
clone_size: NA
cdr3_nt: TGTGCCAGCAGTTCCCCTATTGGTCCCCAGCATTTT
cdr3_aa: CASSSPIGPQHF

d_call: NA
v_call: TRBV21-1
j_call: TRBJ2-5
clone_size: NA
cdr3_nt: TGTGCCAGACCTGGCCAAGAGACCCAGTACTTC
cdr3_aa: CARPGQETQYF

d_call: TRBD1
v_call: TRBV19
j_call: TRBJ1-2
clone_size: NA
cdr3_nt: TGTGCCAGTACCCACAGGGGTACTAACTATGGCTACACCTTC
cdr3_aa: CASTHRGTNYGYTF

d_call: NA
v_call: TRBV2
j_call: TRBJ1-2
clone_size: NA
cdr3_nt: TGTGCCAGCAGCCCTACGGCCGGGGGCCACTATGGCTACACCTTC
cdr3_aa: CASSPTAGGHYGYTF

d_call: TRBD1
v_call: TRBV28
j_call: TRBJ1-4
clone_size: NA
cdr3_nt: TGTGCCAGCAGTTCCTTTCAGGGGGCAAATGAAAAACTGTTTTTT
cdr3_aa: CASSSFQGANEKLFF

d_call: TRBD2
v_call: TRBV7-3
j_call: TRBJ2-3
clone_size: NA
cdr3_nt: TGTGCCAGCAGCTCAATTCAGCGATTGGGAGGGGATACGCAGTATTTT
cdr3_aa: CASSSIQRLGGDTQYF

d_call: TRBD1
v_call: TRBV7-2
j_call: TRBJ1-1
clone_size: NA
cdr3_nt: TGTGCCAGCAGCTTAGGATCAACCAGGGGGATGAACACTGAAGCTTTCTTT
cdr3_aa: CASSLGSTRGMNTEAFF

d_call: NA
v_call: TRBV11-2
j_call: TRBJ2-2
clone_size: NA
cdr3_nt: TGTGCCAGCAGTTCGAGCAGGGCGGCCGGGGAGCTGTTTTTT
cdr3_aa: CASSSSRAAGELFF

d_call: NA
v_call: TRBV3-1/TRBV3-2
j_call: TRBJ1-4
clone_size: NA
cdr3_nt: TGTGCCAGCAGCCATTCAACAGTCCCCGAAAAACTGTTTTTT
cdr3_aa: CASSHSTVPEKLFF

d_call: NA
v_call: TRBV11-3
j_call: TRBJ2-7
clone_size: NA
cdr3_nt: TGTGCCAGCAGCTTAGACTCCGGGTACGAGCAGTACTTC
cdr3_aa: CASSLDSGYEQYF

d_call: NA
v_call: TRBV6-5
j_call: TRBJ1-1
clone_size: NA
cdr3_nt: TGTGCCAGCAGGCCTAAAGGGTCTGCCACTGAAGCTTTCTTT
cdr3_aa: CASRPKGSATEAFF

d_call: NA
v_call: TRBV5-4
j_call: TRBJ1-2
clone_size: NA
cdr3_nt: TGTGCCAGCAGCTTGGTGGAGGGAGCTAACTATGGCTACACCTTC
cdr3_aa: CASSLVEGANYGYTF

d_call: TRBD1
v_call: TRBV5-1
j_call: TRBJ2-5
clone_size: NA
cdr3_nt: TGCGCCAGCAGCTTGCCGGGACAGGGAGAGACCCAGTACTTC
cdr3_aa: CASSLPGQGETQYF

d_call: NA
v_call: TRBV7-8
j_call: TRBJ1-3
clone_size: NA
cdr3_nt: TGTGCCAGCAGGCAAGCTATCGGGAGACCTGGAAACACCATATATTTT
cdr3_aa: CASRQAIGRPGNTIYF

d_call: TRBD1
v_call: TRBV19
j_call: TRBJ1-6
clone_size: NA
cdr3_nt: TGTGCCTCGGGACAGGGAAATTCACCCCTCCACTTT
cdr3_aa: CASGQGNSPLHF

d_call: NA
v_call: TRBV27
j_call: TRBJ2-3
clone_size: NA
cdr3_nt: TGTGCCAGCAGTTTTTTAGATACGCAGTATTTT
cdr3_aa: CASSFLDTQYF

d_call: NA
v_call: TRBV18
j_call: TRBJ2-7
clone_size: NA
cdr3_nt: TGTGCCAGCTCACCCGGACAGCCCCAAACCTACGAGCAGTACTTC
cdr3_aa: CASSPGQPQTYEQYF

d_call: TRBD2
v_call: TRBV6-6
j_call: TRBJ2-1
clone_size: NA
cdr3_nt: TGTGCCAGCAGAAACCGGCGGGAGGGCCTCAGCAATGAGCAGTTCTTC
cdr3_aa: CASRNRREGLSNEQFF

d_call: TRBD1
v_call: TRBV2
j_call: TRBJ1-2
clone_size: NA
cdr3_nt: TGTGCCAGCAGTAAACATCGGACAGGGGGCGAGGGAGGCTACACCTTC
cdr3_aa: CASSKHRTGGEGGYTF

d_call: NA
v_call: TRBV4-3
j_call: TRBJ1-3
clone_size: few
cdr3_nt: TGCGCCAGCAGCGGGACCGGGGGAAACACCATATATTTT
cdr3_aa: CASSGTGGNTIYF

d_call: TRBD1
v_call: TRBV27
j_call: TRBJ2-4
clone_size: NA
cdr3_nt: TGTGCCAGCGCCTTCAGGGGGCTGCCCAAAAACATTCAGTACTTC
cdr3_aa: CASAFRGLPKNIQYF

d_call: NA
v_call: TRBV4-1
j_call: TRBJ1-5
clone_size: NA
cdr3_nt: TGCGCCAGCAGCCAAGTGCAGCTTAGCAATCAGCCCCAGCATTTT
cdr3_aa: CASSQVQLSNQPQHF

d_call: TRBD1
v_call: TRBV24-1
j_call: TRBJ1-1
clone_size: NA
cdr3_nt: TGTGCCACCAGTGACAGAACCCGGACAGGAGGCAACACTGAAGCTTTCTTT
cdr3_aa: CATSDRTRTGGNTEAFF

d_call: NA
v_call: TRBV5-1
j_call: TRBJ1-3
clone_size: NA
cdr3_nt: TGCGCCAGCAGGGCAGGGTACTCTGGAAACACCATATATTTT
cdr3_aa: CASRAGYSGNTIYF

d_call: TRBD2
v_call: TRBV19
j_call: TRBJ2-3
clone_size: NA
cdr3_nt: TGTGCCAGTAGTTCGGGGGGGGATTCCCGCACAGATACGCAGTATTTT
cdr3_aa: CASSSGGDSRTDTQYF

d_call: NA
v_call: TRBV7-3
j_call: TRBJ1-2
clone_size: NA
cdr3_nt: TGTGCCAGCAGCTTAAGCAGGGAGAATGGCTACACCTTC
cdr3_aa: CASSLSRENGYTF

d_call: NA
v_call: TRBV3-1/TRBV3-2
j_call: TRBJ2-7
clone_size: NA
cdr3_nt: TGTGCCAGCAGCCAAGAGCCCCAGCCGGGCGAGCAGTACTTC
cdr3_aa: CASSQEPQPGEQYF

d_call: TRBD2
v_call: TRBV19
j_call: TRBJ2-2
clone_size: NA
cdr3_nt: TGTGCCAGTAGTATCGGGGAACTAGCGGGAGCCACCGGGGAGCTGTTTTTT
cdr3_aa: CASSIGELAGATGELFF

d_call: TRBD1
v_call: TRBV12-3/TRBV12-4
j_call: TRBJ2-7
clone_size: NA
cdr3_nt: TGTGCCAGCAGTACAGGACAGGGGGCGCGACACTTC
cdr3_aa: CASSTGQGARHF

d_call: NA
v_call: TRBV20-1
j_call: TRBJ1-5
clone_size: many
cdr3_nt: TGCAGTGCTAGTACGTCGGGGGCAGTAGGTCAGCCCCAGCATTTT
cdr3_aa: CSASTSGAVGQPQHF

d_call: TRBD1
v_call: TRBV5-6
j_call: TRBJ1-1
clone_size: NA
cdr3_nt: TGTGCCAGCAGCTTGGCAGGGGGCCACACTGAAGCTTTCTTT
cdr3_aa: CASSLAGGHTEAFF

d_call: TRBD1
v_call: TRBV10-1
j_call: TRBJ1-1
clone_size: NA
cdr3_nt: TGCGCCAGCAGTGAGTATAGACAGGGGGGCACTGAAGCTTTCTTT
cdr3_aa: CASSEYRQGGTEAFF

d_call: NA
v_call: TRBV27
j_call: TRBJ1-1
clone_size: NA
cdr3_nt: TGTGCCAGTCATGAAGTGGGGGGTAAAATTGAAGCTTTCTTT
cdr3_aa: CASHEVGGKIEAFF

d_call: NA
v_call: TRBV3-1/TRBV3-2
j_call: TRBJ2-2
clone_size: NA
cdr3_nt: TGTGCCAGCAGCCAAGGCGCCGTTCGGTCAGGGGCCACCGGGGAGCTGTTTTTT
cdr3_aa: CASSQGAVRSGATGELFF

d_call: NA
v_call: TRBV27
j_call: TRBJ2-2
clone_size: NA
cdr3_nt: TGTGCCACCCGTGGTCGGCTACAAAACACCGGGGAGCTGTTTTTT
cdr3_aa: CATRGRLQNTGELFF

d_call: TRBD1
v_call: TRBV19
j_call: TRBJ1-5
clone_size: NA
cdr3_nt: TGTGCCAGTAGCCTTGGGACAGCCTCCAATCAGCCCCAGCATTTT
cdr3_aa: CASSLGTASNQPQHF

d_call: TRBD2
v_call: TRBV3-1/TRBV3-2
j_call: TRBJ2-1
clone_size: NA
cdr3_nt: TGTGCCAGCAGCCAGCGTCAGCGGGAGACCTTCAATGAGCAGTTCTTC
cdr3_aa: CASSQRQRETFNEQFF

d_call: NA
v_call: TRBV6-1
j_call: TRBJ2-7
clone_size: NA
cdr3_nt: TGTGCCAGCAGTGAATCCTCATGGACGGTCGAAGGGGAGCAGTACTTC
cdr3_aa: CASSESSWTVEGEQYF

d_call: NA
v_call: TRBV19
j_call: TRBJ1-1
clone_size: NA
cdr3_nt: TGTGCCAGTAGTATAGATCGGGGGAGAGCTTTCTTT
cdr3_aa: CASSIDRGRAFF

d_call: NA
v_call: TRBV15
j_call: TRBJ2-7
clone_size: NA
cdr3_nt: TGTGCCACCAGCAGAGGGTACGGGATGTCCTACGAGCAGTACTTC
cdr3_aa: CATSRGYGMSYEQYF

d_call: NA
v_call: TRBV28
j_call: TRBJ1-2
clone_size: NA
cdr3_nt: TGTGCCAGCAGTACCGGGACCCCAGGCTACACCTTC
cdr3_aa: CASSTGTPGYTF

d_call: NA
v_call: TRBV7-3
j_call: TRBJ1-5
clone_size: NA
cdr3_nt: TGTGCCAGCAGCTGGGGTGGCAATCAGCCCCAGCATTTT
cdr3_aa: CASSWGGNQPQHF

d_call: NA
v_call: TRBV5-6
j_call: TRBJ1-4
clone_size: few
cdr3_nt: TGTGCCAGCAGCAATCCTGGGGCATCGGGTGAAAAACTGTTTTTT
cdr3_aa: CASSNPGASGEKLFF

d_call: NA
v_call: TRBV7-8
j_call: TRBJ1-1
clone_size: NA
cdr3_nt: TGTGCCAGCAGCTTAGGTCTGGACACTGAAGCTTTCTTT
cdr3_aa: CASSLGLDTEAFF

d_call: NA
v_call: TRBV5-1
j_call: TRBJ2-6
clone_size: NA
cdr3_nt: TGCGCCAGCAGCTTGGCGCCCGCCGGGGCGGGGGCCAACGTCCTGACTTTC
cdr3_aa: CASSLAPAGAGANVLTF

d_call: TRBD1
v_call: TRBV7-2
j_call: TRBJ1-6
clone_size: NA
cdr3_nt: TGTGCCAGCAGCGTCCGAGGGTGGACAGGGAATAATTCACCCCTCCACTTT
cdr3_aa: CASSVRGWTGNNSPLHF

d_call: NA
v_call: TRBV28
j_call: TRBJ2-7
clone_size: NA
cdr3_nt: TGTGCCAGCAGTTTGGCGGGGGCCTCCTACGAGCAGTACTTC
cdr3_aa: CASSLAGASYEQYF

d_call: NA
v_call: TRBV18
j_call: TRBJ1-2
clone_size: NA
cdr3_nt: TGTGCCAGCTCACCAAACCGGGATCAGACCTATGGCTACACCTTC
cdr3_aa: CASSPNRDQTYGYTF

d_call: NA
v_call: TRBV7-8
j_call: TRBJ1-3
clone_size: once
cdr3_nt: TGTGCCAGCATCCCTAGCCCGGGGGGCAGCTCTGGAAACACCATATATTTT
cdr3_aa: CASIPSPGGSSGNTIYF

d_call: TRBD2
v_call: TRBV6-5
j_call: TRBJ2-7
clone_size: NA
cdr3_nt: TGTGCCAGCAGGTTACGGCGGGAGACTTACGAGCAGTACTTC
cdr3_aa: CASRLRRETYEQYF